This T cell receptor beta chain was identified during a study of metastatic and nonmetastatic thyroid tumors. In this sample, this clone turned up many times. Source study methods: The study took CDR3 differences across clinicopathological groups and made a distant-metastasis classifier for papillary thyroid cancer from them. From the PCR reads, TCRdb re-called clones with MiXCR. The V and J calls, along with clone size, are taken from TCRdb and not from the paper's own processing. The table lists around 31,000 clones, 15% to 20% of them singletons, with roughly a tenth in the top ten. The germline V gene has CDR1 ENHRY and CDR2 SYGVKD. There are 16 residues in the CDR3. V gave up 3 bases and J gave up 0 bases; unmatched junction bases: 2. Every patient underwent thyroid surgery untreated.

Sequenced: blood. The chain employs TRBV10-3 and TRBJ2-2; 9 positions match TRBD2. The origin of this receptor is a female donor with papillary thyroid cancer or a benign thyroid nodule (not recorded which). Some clones in this sample may be carry-over from other donors' samples. In DNA form, the CDR3 reads TGTGCCATCAGTGAAAGCGGGGGGACGAACACCGGGGAGCTGTTTTTT. Translated: CAISESGGTNTGELFF.